One sample yielded the 13 T cell receptor beta chains listed below, sequenced in a study of T cell repertoires in cytomegalovirus infection. TCRdb passed the reads through MiXCR, listing each CDR3 protein once. There are some 920,000 distinct CDR3 sequences in the sample; 30% to 40% occur only once, and over 10% lies in the top ten. No antigen has been identified for these receptors. The sequencing here drew on cultured CD8+ T cells from PBMCs, taken from culture after CMV antigen stimulation. The source of these receptors is a human donor in good health (CMV status not recorded). Some clones in this sample may be carry-over from other donors' samples.

This chain joins TRBV27 and TRBJ1-5, with D hard to call. This CDR3 contains 14 residues. V lost 5 bases and J 3 bases, leaving 11 bases between the germline ends. Germline V gene sequence: CDR1 MNHEY, CDR2 SMNVEV (reference sequence). CDR3 nucleotides: TGTGCCAGCAGTCCCTCGTGGCCCAATCAGCCCCAGCATTTT. Its translation: CASSPSWPNQPQHF.

The rearrangement joins TRBV6-1 to TRBJ2-1; TRBD1 matches 9 bases. The length of the CDR3 is 24 residues. CDR1 MNHNS and CDR2 SASEGT come from the germline V gene. V gave up 4 bases and J gave up 8 bases; unmatched junction bases: 36. CDR3 sequence: CASSGEIMESLDRGGGGVWDEQFF. DNA for the CDR3: TGTGCCAGCAGTGGGGAGATAATGGAGTCCCTGGACAGGGGTGGGGGGGGTGTATGGGATGAGCAGTTCTTC.

This sequence joins TRBV7-9 and TRBJ2-1; D is possibly TRBD1 (5 bases). Germline V lookup: CDR1 SEHNR, CDR2 FQNEAQ (reference sequence). V shed 5 bases and J shed 4 bases, with 12 bases lying between them. This CDR3 is 14 amino acids long. This CDR3 reads CASSPKGLYNEQFF. Here the CDR3 DNA reads TGTGCCAGCAGCCCGAAGGGGCTATACAATGAGCAGTTCTTC. The variable domain in full, completed from reference TRBV7-9 and TRBJ2-1, reads DTGVSQNPRHKITKRGQNVTFRCDPISEHNRLYWYRQTLGQGPEFLTYFQNEAQLEKSRLLSDRFSAERPKGSFSTLEIQRTEQGDSAMYLCASSPKGLYNEQFFGPGTRLTVL.

This clonotype was detected many times. The chain couples TRBV6-2 or TRBV6-3 to TRBJ2-2; weak D call: TRBD2 (5 bases). CDR3 size: 17 residues. The germline V gene has CDR1 MNHEY and CDR2 SVGEGT. Trimming took off 0 bases at V and 2 bases at J, with 13 bases between the two ends. The CDR3 DNA is TGTGCCAGCAGTTACTCGGTCCTAGCAAGTAACACCGGGGAGCTGTTTTTT. Translation gives CASSYSVLASNTGELFF.

The chain carries TRBV11-2 and TRBJ2-7; no firm D call. The V gene lost 5 bases and the J gene lost 3 bases, with 11 bases spanning the gap. Germline assignment: CDR1 SGHAT and CDR2 FQNNGV. The CDR3 spans 13 residues. CDR3 sequence (DNA): TGTGCCAGCAGCCCCTGGAAGAGCTACGAGCAGTACGTC. It specifies CASSPWKSYEQYV.

The chain couples TRBV7-9 to TRBJ1-2; 9 nucleotides align to TRBD1. Trimming at V came to 2 bases and at J to 4 bases, leaving 8 bases not matched to a gene. The CDR3 contains 16 residues. Germline V gives CDR1 SEHNR, CDR2 FQNEAQ (reference sequence). In nucleotides, the CDR3 is TGTGCCAGCAGCTTACCCAGACAGGGGGGAATCTATGGCTACACCTTC. It yields the protein CASSLPRQGGIYGYTF. The complete variable domain, with remaining parts taken from reference TRBV7-9 and TRBJ1-2, reads DTGVSQNPRHKITKRGQNVTFRCDPISEHNRLYWYRQTLGQGPEFLTYFQNEAQLEKSRLLSDRFSAERPKGSFSTLEIQRTEQGDSAMYLCASSLPRQGGIYGYTFGSGTRLTVV.

The chain links TRBV29-1 to TRBJ2-1; D call uncertain. Germline CDR1 is SQVTM and CDR2 is ANQGSEA. The CDR3 spans 15 residues. V was cut by 0 bases and J by 0 bases, with 9 bases left in between. CDR3 bases: TGCAGCGTTGAAGATCAATCGAGCTCCTACAATGAGCAGTTCTTC. Its protein product is CSVEDQSSSYNEQFF.

The chain has TRBV7-9 and TRBJ1-5; 8 bases line up with TRBD1. Germline lookup yields CDR1 SEHNR and CDR2 FQNEAQ (reference sequence). The CDR3 has 16 amino acids. J lost 6 bases, V lost 1 base, and 8 bases had no gene match. The CDR3 loop reads CASSLGQGQEFQPQHF. The CDR3 DNA sequence: TGTGCCAGCAGCTTAGGCCAGGGACAGGAATTTCAGCCCCAGCATTTT.

As to this clonotype: Germline is not matched at one junction end, which may reflect a read error. The rearrangement links TRBV20-1 to TRBJ2-1; 7 nucleotides line up with TRBD2. Per germline, CDR1 DFQATT and CDR2 SNEGSKA (reference sequence). CDR3 size: 15 residues. The CDR3 sequence is CCATTSTSSYNEQFF. CDR3 bases: TGCTGTGCTACGACTAGCACGAGCTCCTACAATGAGCAGTTCTTC.

In the case of this clonotype: A read error may account for a junction end that differs from germline. The chain couples TRBV6-2 or TRBV6-3 to TRBJ2-7; D is uncertain. Looked up from germline, CDR1 is MNHEY and CDR2 is SVGEGT. The CDR3 is 11 residues long. The DNA of the CDR3 is TGTGCCAGCAGTCTCGGCCCCGAGGAGTACTTC. It is translated as CASSLGPEEYF.

This clonotype was seen only a few times. The V and J genes are TRBV7-9 and TRBJ2-2, with TRBD1 identical over 9 bases. CDR3 size: 16 residues. Germline CDR1 SEHNR, CDR2 FQNEAQ (reference sequence). The junction had 9 bases not matched to a gene; V was cut back by 5 bases and J by 5 bases. The CDR3, as DNA: TGTGCCAGCAGCACAGGACAGGGGAGACATACCGGGGAGCTGTTTTTT. Translation: CASSTGQGRHTGELFF.

This chain joins TRBV27 and TRBJ2-5; maybe TRBD2 (6 bases). Germline CDR1 is MNHEY and CDR2 is SMNVEV (reference sequence). The CDR3 covers 16 residues. V lost 9 bases and J 0 bases, leaving 20 bases between the germline ends. DNA for the CDR3: TGTGCCAGGGTGAACGGCGGGGAAAAGTACCAAGAGACCCAGTACTTC. Its protein is CARVNGGEKYQETQYF.

Concerning this clonotype itself: Germline and junction disagree at one end, which may indicate a read error. The V call is TRBV7-6, the J call TRBJ2-1; a possible D gene is TRBD1 (7 bases). CDR1 is SGHVS, CDR2 FNYEAQ, per germline. This CDR3 contains 17 residues. CDR3 bases: TGTGTCAGCAGCTTCTACCCAGGGGGGCCTCACGACAATGAGCAGTTCTTC. Residues: CVSSFYPGGPHDNEQFF.